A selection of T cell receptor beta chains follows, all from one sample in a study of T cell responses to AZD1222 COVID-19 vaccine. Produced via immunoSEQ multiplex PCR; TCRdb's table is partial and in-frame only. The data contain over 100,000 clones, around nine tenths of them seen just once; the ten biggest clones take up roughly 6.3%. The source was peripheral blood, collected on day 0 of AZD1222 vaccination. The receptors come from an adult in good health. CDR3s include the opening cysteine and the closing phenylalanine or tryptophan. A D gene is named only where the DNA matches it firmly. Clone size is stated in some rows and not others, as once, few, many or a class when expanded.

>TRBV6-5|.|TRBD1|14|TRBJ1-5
TGTGCCAGCAGAGAGGGGGCCCCCTATCAGCCCCAGCATTTT
CASREGAPYQPQHF
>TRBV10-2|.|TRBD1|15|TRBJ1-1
TGCGCCAGCAGAAACTGGACAGGGGTGAACACTGAAGCTTTCTTT
CASRNWTGVNTEAFF
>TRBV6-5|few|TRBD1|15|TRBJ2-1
TGTGCCAGCAGGAGCGCCGGGACAGCGTACAATGAGCAGTTCTTC
CASRSAGTAYNEQFF
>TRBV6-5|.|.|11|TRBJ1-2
TGTGCCAGCAGCAACGGGAGGGGAAACACCTTC
CASSNGRGNTF
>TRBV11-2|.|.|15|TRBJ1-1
TGTGCCAGCAGCTTTTCTTCTAGGGGAGATACGAGGGCTTTCTTT
CASSFSSRGDTRAFF
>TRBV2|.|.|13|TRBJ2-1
TGTGTAAGGAGGGGTGGCTCCTACAATGAGCAGTTCTTC
CVRRGGSYNEQFF
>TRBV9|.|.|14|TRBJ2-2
TGTGCCAGCAGCGTCGGGGAGGAAACCGGGGAGCTGTTTTTT
CASSVGEETGELFF
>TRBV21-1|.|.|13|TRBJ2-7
TGTGCCAGCAGCAGGGGGGGCCCCTACGAGCAGTACTTC
CASSRGGPYEQYF
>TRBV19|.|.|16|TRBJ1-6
TGTGCCAGTAGTATACCCTTAGGAGACGGGGCTTCACCCCTCCACTTT
CASSIPLGDGASPLHF
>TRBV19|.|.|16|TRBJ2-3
TGTGCCAGTAGTATGGCCCAGGGTTTATTTGCAGATACGCAGTATTTT
CASSMAQGLFADTQYF
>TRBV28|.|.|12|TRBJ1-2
TGTGCCAGCAGTTTGGAGGGATATGGCTACACCTTC
CASSLEGYGYTF
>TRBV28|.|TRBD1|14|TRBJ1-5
TGTGCCAGCAGCGAAACAGGGGCTAGTCAACCCCAGCATTTT
CASSETGASQPQHF
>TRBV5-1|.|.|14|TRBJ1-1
TGCGCCAGCAGCTTGGGGCCCATGAACACTGAAGCTTTCTTT
CASSLGPMNTEAFF
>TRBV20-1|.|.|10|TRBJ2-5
TGCAGTGCTATTCAAGAGACCCAGTACTTC
CSAIQETQYF
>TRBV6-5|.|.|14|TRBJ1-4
TGTGCCAGCAGTTACGATGGGACTAATGAAAAACTGTTTTTT
CASSYDGTNEKLFF
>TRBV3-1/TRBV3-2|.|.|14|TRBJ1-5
TGTGCCAGCAGCCAATCGTCTGGGAATCAGCCCCAGCATTTT
CASSQSSGNQPQHF
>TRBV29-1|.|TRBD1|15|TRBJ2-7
TGCAGCGTTGACCCGGGACAGGGGGCAGGCGACGAGCAGTACTTC
CSVDPGQGAGDEQYF
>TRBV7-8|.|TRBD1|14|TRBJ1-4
TGTGCCAGCAGCTTACGGGACAGGGATGAAAAACTGTTTTTT
CASSLRDRDEKLFF
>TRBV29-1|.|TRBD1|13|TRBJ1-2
TGCAGCGTTGATTTGGCAGGGGGCTATGGCTACACCTTC
CSVDLAGGYGYTF
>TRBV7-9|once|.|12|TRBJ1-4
TGTGCCAGCAGCTTTACCCCAGAAAAACTGTTTTTT
CASSFTPEKLFF
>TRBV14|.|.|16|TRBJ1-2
TGTGCCAGCAGCCAAGAAGATGACCTCACCCGCTATGGCTACACCTTC
CASSQEDDLTRYGYTF
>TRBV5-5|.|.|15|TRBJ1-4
TGTGCCAGCAGCTTTATCGGGGGAGATAACGGAAGGATGTTTTTT
CASSFIGGDNGRMFF
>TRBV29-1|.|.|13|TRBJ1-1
TGCAGCGTTCGAGCTGTGGGGAACACTGAAGCTTTCTTT
CSVRAVGNTEAFF
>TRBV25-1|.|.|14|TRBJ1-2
TGTGCCAGCAGTTTGACGGTACCAAGCTATGGCTACACCTTC
CASSLTVPSYGYTF
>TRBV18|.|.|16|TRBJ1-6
TGTGCCAGCTCACCACCGGCAGTGCAGGGTAATTCACCCCTCCACTTT
CASSPPAVQGNSPLHF
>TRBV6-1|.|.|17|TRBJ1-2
TGTGCCAGCAGTGACCCCGGAGGGGCAGGCAATAACTATGGCTACACCTTC
CASSDPGGAGNNYGYTF
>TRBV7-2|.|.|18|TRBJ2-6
TGTGCCAGCAGCTTAGTCGGCTTAACCCTGCGGGGGGCCAACGTCCTGACTTTC
CASSLVGLTLRGANVLTF